Below are 17 T cell receptor beta chains sequenced from a single sample in a study of persistence of HIV-infected CD4 T cells. Sequencing used immunoSEQ version 4 in survey mode. This table comes from immunoSEQ multiplex PCR, and its TCRdb copy is limited to in-frame clones, with some not included. The sample carries approximately 35,000 clones, 65% to 90% recorded once. Which antigens these TCRs recognize remains unknown. The stimulus was lysate of CMV-infected fibroblasts, around 11 ug/mL. CD40L-negative CD69-negative CD45RO-high memory CD4+ T cells were sorted as populations depleted of antigen-responding cells. The starting material was CD4+ T cells sorted from PBMCs after roughly 18-hour stimulation, obtained from a patient who received antiretroviral therapy. These TCRs come from an adult man with HIV who was CMV-seropositive.

The sample holds a few counts of this clone. The CDR3 nucleotides read TGTGCCAGCAGCTTATTCGGGACAGGGTATGGCTACACCTTC. Translating it yields CASSLFGTGYGYTF. J is TRBJ1-2 and V is TRBV5-4, with TRBD1 matching 9 bases. The CDR3 runs to 14 residues. The germline CDR1 and CDR2 sequences are SGHNT and YYREEE (reference sequence). After removal of 2 bases from V and 5 bases from J, the junction contained 4 bases not matched to a gene.

The chain has TRBV5-8 and TRBJ2-3; tentative D call: TRBD1 (6 bases). CDR3 length: 15 residues. V was shortened by 0 bases and J by 3 bases, with 11 bases between the two germline ends. The germline CDR1 and CDR2 sequences are SGHTS and YDEGEE. CDR3: CASSLVQGRTDTQYF. The CDR3, as DNA: TGTGCCAGCAGCTTGGTCCAGGGGAGAACAGATACGCAGTATTTT.

CDR3 region: CASSQYQGGGTEAFF. The CDR3 bases are TGTGCCAGCAGCCAATACCAAGGGGGAGGCACTGAAGCTTTCTTT. V and J are TRBV14 and TRBJ1-1; tentatively, D is TRBD1 (6 bases). Between the trimmed V and J ends, which lost 2 bases and 4 bases, there was a span of 14 bases. The CDR3 runs to 15 residues. Germline values: CDR1 SGHDN, CDR2 FVKESK.

The J gene is TRBJ2-1, the V gene TRBV7-9; the D call may be TRBD1 or TRBD2 (5 bases each). CDR1 and CDR2 from the germline V gene are SEHNR and FQNEAQ (reference sequence). The V end was cut by 1 base, the J end by 10 bases, with 14 bases between. CDR3 length: 14 amino acids. CDR3 coding DNA: TGTGCCAGCAGCTTAGACCGCCCACGGGGCGAGCAGTTCTTC. Its translation is CASSLDRPRGEQFF.

This clone was counted a single time. The V and J genes are TRBV6-5 and TRBJ2-7; weak D call: TRBD1 (6 bases). The CDR3 has 14 amino acids. Trimming removed 6 bases at V and 3 bases at J, with 15 bases between. The germline V gene has CDR1 MNHEY and CDR2 SVGAGI. The CDR3 DNA reads as TGTGCCAGCAGATTCGGACAGATGATCTACGAGCAGTACTTC. It translates to CASRFGQMIYEQYF.

The V gene is TRBV5-4, the J gene TRBJ2-1, with 10 nucleotides matching TRBD2. The CDR3 extends over 15 amino acids. J gave up 6 bases and V 7 bases, and 10 bases lay outside the gene matches. In germline, CDR1 is SGHNT, CDR2 YYREEE (reference sequence). The CDR3 region is CASSRPSGGGNEQFF. The CDR3 DNA is TGTGCCAGCTCCCGTCCAAGCGGGGGGGGCAATGAGCAGTTCTTC.

As to this clone: A read error may produce the germline difference seen at one junction end. The genes are TRBV9 and TRBJ2-3; maybe TRBD2 (6 bases). Germline V gene data show CDR1 as SGDLS and CDR2 as YYNGEE. The CDR3 has 11 amino acids. The CDR3 sequence: CASNVVEGQYF. The CDR3 nucleotides are TGTGCCAGCAACGTAGTGGAGGGGCAGTATTTT.

This chain uses TRBV6-1 with TRBJ1-2; D is uncertain. V was pared by 2 bases and J by 4 bases, with 11 bases between. This CDR3 has 14 amino acids. CDR1 MNHNS and CDR2 SASEGT come from the germline V gene. The CDR3 sequence is CASSEYTLGYGYTF. The CDR3 nucleotides read TGTGCCAGCAGTGAATACACCTTAGGCTATGGCTACACCTTC.

This chain links TRBV14 with TRBJ2-7; D is perhaps TRBD1 (6 bases). This CDR3 spans 16 amino acids. V lost 5 bases, J lost 3 bases, and 20 bases lay in between. Germline V gene lookup returns CDR1 SGHDN and CDR2 FVKESK. Here the CDR3 DNA reads TGTGCCAGCAGCATACAGGGATTTCCCTTCGGCTACGAGCAGTACTTC. Its protein is CASSIQGFPFGYEQYF.

The chain uses TRBV5-6 and TRBJ2-7, with 9 bases fitting TRBD1. In germline, CDR1 is SGHDT, CDR2 YYEEEE. V was clipped by 2 bases and J by 7 bases; unmatched bases: 7. This CDR3 has 14 amino acids. CDR3 DNA sequence: TGTGCCAGCAGCTTACAGGGGGCGAGGAGGGAGCAGTACTTC. This gives the protein CASSLQGARREQYF.

This sequence joins TRBV7-2 and TRBJ1-1; TRBD1 might be the D (5 bases). Germline V gives CDR1 SGHTA, CDR2 FQGNSA. Between the trimmed V and J ends, which lost 5 bases and 0 bases, there was a span of 7 bases. The CDR3 runs to 13 residues. The CDR3, as DNA: TGTGCCAGCAGCATGACAGTGAACACTGAAGCTTTCTTT. Translating gives CASSMTVNTEAFF.

This clone was recorded a few times. The rearrangement uses TRBV29-1 and TRBJ2-1; the D is unclear. The V and J ends lost 3 bases and 6 bases respectively, with 15 bases between them. In germline, CDR1 is SQVTM, CDR2 ANQGSEA. The CDR3 sequence is 14 residues long. The CDR3: CSVDDPRRSNEQFF. CDR3 coding DNA: TGCAGCGTTGATGACCCAAGAAGGAGCAATGAGCAGTTCTTC.

This rearrangement joins TRBV18 to TRBJ2-1; 9 nucleotides line up with TRBD2. This CDR3 contains 17 residues. V was clipped by 3 bases and J by 9 bases; unmatched bases: 15. CDR1 KGHSH and CDR2 LQKENI come from the germline V gene. CDR3 sequence reads: CASSPPHASGAKGEQFF. The DNA for the CDR3 is TGTGCCAGCTCACCCCCGCACGCTAGCGGGGCTAAGGGTGAGCAGTTCTTC.

The J gene is TRBJ1-2, the V gene TRBV10-3, with no clear D. This CDR3 is 14 amino acids long. V lost 0 bases and J lost 7, with 12 bases in between. Germline loops: CDR1 ENHRY, CDR2 SYGVKD. The CDR3 DNA reads as TGTGCCATCAGTGAGTCCGGGGAGTTATTTGGCTACACCTTC. It codes for CAISESGELFGYTF.

Concerning this clone: Germline is not matched at one junction end, which may reflect a read error. The CDR3, as DNA: TGCAGTGCTTCGCCGGGGGGACAGATATTATTC. Amino acid sequence: CSASPGGQILF. V is TRBV20-1 and J is TRBJ2-7; D is tentatively TRBD1 or TRBD2 (7 bases each). This CDR3 is 11 amino acids long. Germline CDR1 DFQATT, CDR2 SNEGSKA (reference sequence).

The V and J genes are TRBV5-5 and TRBJ1-6; 7 bases map to TRBD1. The J segment lost 9 bases and the V segment lost 3 bases, leaving 12 bases of the junction unmatched. The CDR3 sequence is 16 residues long. Germline V CDR1 and CDR2: SGHKS, YYEKEE (reference sequence). The CDR3 loop reads CASSSPGGGSGSPLHF. CDR3 nucleotide sequence: TGTGCCAGCAGCTCCCCGGGAGGGGGCTCAGGTTCACCCCTCCACTTT.

This clone appeared once. The chain carries TRBV6-1 and TRBJ2-7, with 9 bases fitting TRBD1. With V trimmed by 1 base and J by 3 bases, 1 base remained unmatched. Germline loops: CDR1 MNHNS, CDR2 SASEGT. This CDR3 region has 14 residues. CDR3 sequence (DNA): TGTGCCAGCAGTGAAGGGACAGGGGTCTACGAGCAGTACTTC. This sequence encodes CASSEGTGVYEQYF.